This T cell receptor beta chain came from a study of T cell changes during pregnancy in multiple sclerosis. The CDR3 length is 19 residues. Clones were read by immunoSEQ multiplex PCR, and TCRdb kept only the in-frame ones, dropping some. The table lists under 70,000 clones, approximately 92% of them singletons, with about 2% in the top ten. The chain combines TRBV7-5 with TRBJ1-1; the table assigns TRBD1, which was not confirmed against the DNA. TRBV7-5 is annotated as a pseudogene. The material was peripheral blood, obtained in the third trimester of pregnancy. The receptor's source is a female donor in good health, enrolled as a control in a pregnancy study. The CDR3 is CARSLKSRYQTGYDPEAFF. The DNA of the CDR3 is TGTGCCAGAAGCTTAAAGTCCCGCTATCAGACAGGGTACGACCCTGAAGCTTTCTTT.